The present T cell receptor (beta chain) was sequenced within a study of blood T cell repertoires in COVID-19. The method was immunoSEQ multiplex PCR; TCRdb's version includes in-frame clones alone and lacks a portion of them. The table lists fewer than 80,000 clones, about 70% of them singletons. In germline, CDR1 is SGHAT, CDR2 FQNNGV. Losses at the gene ends were 2 bases for V and 4 bases for J; bases not matched to a gene: 5. CDR3 length: 15 residues. The source is a man aged 55 to 70 with acute or convalescent COVID-19. The genes are TRBV11-2 and TRBJ2-7; 10 bases are a match to TRBD2. Sequencing was performed on peripheral blood. CDR3 sequence reads: CASSLYASGGYEQYV. The DNA for the CDR3 is TGTGCCAGCAGCTTATATGCTAGCGGGGGTTACGAGCAGTACGTC.